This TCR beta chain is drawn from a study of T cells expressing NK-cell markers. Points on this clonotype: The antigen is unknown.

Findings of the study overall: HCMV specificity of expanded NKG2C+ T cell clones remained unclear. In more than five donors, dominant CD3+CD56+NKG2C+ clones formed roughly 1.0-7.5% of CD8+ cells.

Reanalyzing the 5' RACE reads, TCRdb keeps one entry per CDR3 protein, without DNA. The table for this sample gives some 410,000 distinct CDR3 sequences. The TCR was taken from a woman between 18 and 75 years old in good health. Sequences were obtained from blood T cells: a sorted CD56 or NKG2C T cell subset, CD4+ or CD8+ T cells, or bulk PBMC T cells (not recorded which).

CDR3 loop: CASSLRLGTGELFF. The V and J genes are TRBV9 and TRBJ2-2. The CDR3 is 14 amino acids. CDR1 is SGDLS, CDR2 YYNGEE, per germline. Using reference TRBV9 and TRBJ2-2 for the parts outside the CDR3, the full variable domain is DSGVTQTPKHLITATGQRVTLRCSPRSGDLSVYWYQQSLDQGLQFLIQYYNGEERAKGNILERFSAQQFPDLHSELNLSSLELGDSALYFCASSLRLGTGELFFGEGSRLTVL.